This T cell receptor (beta chain) was recorded in a study of T cells in Graves' hyperthyroidism and ophthalmopathy. Stable Graves' hyperthyroidism denoted no ophthalmopathy progression over 18 months. Patients were aged 18 to 65, had disease duration under 2 months, and had newly diagnosed hyperthyroidism. It was less than 13 ml of fresh peripheral blood that supplied the PBMCs. Concerning this clonotype: Its target is unknown. Mismatch with germline at one junction end may stem from a read error.

Germline CDR1 is KGHDR and CDR2 is SFDVKD. This CDR3 is built from 15 residues. Template material for amplifying TCR beta CDR3 regions consisted of RNA transcripts. Primed by the HTBI set, a first-round RT-PCR was run on the TCR CDR3. MiXCR was run by TCRdb on the multiplex PCR reads, yielding one entry per CDR3 protein. The data show fewer than 400,000 distinct CDR3 sequences, approximately 16% seen once. Whole-study results and caveats: Classification by a 13 V-J model distinguished ophthalmopathy from stable hyperthyroidism.

Sequences were obtained from blood. V gene TRBV24-1 combines with J gene TRBJ2-1; 12 bases align to TRBD1. This sequence originates from a man in his thirties or forties with Graves' hyperthyroidism. This CDR3 is CATNDSGQGAVEQFF. CDR3 bases: TGTGCCACCAATGATTCGGGACAGGGGGCGGTTGAGCAGTTCTTC.